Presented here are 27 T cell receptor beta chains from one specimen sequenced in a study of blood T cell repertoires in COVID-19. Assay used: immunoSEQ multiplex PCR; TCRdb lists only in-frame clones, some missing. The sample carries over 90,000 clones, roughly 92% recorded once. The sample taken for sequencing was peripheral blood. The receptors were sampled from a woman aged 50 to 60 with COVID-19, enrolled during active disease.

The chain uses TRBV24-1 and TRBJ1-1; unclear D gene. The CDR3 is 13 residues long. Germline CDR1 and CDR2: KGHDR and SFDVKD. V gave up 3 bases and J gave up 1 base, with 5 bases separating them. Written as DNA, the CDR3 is TGTGCCACCAGTGATCCCAGGAACACTGAAGCTTTCTTT. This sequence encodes CATSDPRNTEAFF.

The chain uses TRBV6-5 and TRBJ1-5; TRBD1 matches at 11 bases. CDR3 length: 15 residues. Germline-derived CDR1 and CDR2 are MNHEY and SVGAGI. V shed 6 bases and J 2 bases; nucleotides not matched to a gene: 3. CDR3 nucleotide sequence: TGTGCCAGCAGCCGGGACAGGGGGGGCAATCAGCCCCAGCATTTT. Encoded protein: CASSRDRGGNQPQHF.

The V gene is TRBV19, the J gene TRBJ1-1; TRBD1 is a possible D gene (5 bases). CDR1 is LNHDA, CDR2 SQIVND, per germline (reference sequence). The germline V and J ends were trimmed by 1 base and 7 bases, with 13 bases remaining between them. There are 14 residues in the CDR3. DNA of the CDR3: TGTGCCAGTAGTATAGTAGGGGTTTCGGGTGAAGCTTTCTTT. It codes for CASSIVGVSGEAFF.

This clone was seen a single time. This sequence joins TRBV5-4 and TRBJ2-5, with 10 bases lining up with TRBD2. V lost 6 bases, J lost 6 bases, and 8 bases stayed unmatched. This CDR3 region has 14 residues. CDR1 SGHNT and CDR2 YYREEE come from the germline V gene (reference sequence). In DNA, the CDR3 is TGTGCCAGCACCCGGGGACTAGCGACACAGACCCAGTACTTC. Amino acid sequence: CASTRGLATQTQYF.

The CDR3 nucleotides are TGTGCCACCAGTGATGGTCCGGGACAAGGAATCGATGGCTACACCTTC. Translating gives CATSDGPGQGIDGYTF. The rearrangement joins TRBV24-1 to TRBJ1-2; a possible D gene is TRBD1 (6 bases). The CDR3 is made up of 16 amino acids. CDR1 is KGHDR and CDR2 is SFDVKD in the germline V gene. The V end was cut by 3 bases, the J end by 6 bases, with 19 bases between.

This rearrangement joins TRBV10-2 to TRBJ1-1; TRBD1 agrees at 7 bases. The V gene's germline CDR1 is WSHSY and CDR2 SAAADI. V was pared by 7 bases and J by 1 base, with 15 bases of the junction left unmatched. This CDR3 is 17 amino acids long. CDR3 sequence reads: CASKALATGRKNTEAFF. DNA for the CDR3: TGCGCCAGCAAGGCCCTTGCGACAGGGCGTAAGAACACTGAAGCTTTCTTT.

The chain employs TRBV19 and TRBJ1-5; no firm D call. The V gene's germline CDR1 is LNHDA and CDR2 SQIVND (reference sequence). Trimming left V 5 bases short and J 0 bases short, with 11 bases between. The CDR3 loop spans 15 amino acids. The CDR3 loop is CASSLTEYSNQPQHF. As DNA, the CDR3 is TGTGCCAGTAGTCTGACTGAGTATAGCAATCAGCCCCAGCATTTT.

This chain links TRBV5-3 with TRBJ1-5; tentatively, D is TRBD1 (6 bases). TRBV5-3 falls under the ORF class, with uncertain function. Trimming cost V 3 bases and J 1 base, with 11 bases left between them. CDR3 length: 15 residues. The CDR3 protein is CARSCQGLSNQPQHF. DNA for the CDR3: TGTGCCAGAAGCTGCCAGGGGTTGAGCAATCAGCCCCAGCATTTT.

The CDR3 nucleotides read TGTGCCAGAACTCCCCCCCCAGGGGGATCGGACTACGAGCAGTACGTC. Translated, it gives CARTPPPGGSDYEQYV. V and J are TRBV5-3 and TRBJ2-7; 7 nucleotides match TRBD1. TRBV5-3 is an open reading frame whose function is uncertain. The CDR3 runs 16 residues. The trim removed 6 bases at V and 3 bases at J, leaving 15 bases unmatched.

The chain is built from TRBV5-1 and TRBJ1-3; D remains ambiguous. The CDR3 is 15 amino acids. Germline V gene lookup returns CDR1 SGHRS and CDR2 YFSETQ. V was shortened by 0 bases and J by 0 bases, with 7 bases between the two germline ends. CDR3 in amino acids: CASSLVSGSGNTIYF. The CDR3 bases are TGCGCCAGCAGCTTGGTATCGGGCTCTGGAAACACCATATATTTT.

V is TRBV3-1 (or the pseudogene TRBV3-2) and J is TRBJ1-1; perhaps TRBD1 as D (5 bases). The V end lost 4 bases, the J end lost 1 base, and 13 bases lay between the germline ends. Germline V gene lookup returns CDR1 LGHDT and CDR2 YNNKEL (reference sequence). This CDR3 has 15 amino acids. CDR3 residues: CASSPTTARNTEAFF. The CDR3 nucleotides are TGTGCCAGCAGCCCCACGACAGCTAGGAACACTGAAGCTTTCTTT.

The CDR3 DNA sequence: TGTGCCAGTAGTATAGAGACAGGGAAAAATCAGCCCCAGCATTTT. This gives the protein CASSIETGKNQPQHF. The chain links TRBV19 to TRBJ1-5; the match to TRBD1 covers 7 bases. The germline V gene encodes CDR1 LNHDA and CDR2 SQIVND (reference sequence). The V and J ends lost 0 bases and 4 bases, in that order; junction bases with no gene match: 3. This CDR3 is 15 amino acids long.

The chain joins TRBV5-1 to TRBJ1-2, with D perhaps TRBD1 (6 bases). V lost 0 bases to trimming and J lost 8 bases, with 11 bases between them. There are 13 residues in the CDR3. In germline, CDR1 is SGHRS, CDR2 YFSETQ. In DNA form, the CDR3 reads TGCGCCAGCAGCTTGGACGGGGGGCAAGGCTACACCTTC. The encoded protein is CASSLDGGQGYTF.

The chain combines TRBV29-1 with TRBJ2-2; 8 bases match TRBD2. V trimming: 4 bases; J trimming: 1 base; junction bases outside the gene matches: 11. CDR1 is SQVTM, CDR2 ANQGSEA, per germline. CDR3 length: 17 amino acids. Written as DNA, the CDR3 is TGCAGCGTTGCCCAGACCAACGGGAGGGGGAACACCGGGGAGCTGTTTTTT. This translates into CSVAQTNGRGNTGELFF.

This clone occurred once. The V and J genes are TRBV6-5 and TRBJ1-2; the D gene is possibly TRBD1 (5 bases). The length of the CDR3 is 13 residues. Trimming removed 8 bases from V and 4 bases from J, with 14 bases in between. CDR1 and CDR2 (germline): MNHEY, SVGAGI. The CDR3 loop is CASGYPGLYGYTF. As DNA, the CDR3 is TGTGCCAGCGGATACCCGGGACTCTATGGCTACACCTTC.

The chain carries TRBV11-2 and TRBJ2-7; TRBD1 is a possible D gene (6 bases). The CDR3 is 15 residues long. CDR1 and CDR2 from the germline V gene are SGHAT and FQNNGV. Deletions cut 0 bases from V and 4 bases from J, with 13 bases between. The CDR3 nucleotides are TGTGCCAGCAGCTTAGAACACAGGGTCGCTTACGAGCAGTACTTC. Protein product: CASSLEHRVAYEQYF.

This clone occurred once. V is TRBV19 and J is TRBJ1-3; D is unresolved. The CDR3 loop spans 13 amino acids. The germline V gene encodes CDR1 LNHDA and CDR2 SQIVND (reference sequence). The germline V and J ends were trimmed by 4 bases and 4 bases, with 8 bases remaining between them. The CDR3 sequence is CASSKPYGNTIYF. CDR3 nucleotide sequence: TGTGCCAGTAGTAAGCCCTACGGAAACACCATATATTTT.

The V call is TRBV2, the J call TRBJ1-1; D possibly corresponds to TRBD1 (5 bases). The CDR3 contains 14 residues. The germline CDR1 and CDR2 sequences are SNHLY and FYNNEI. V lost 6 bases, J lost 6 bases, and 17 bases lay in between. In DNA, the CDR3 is TGTGCCAGCAGCGTAGAATTGGGAGGGGCTGAAGCTTTCTTT. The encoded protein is CASSVELGGAEAFF.

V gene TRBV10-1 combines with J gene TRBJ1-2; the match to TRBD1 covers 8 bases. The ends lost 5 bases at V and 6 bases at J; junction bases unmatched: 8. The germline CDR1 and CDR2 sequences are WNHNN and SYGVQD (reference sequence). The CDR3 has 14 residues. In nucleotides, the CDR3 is TGCGCCAGCAGTTCTGGACAGGGTACGAATGGCTACACCTTC. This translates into CASSSGQGTNGYTF.

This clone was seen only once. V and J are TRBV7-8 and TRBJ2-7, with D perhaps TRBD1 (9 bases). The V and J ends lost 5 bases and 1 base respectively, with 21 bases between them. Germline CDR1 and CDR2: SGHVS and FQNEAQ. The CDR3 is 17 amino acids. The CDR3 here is CASSQTGGVAGSYEQYV. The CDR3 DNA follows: TGTGCCAGCAGCCAGACAGGGGGGGTAGCGGGGTCCTACGAGCAGTACGTC.

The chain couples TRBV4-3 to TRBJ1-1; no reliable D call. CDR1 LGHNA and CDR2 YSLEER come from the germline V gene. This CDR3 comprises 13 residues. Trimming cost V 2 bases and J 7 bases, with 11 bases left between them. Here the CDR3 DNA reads TGCGCCAGCAGCCAAACCGGTGGCGGTGAAGCTTTCTTT. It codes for CASSQTGGGEAFF.

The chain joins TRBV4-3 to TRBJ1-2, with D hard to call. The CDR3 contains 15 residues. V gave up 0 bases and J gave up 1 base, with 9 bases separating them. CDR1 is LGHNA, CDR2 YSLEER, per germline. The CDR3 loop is CASSQDRADNYGYTF. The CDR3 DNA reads TGCGCCAGCAGCCAAGATAGAGCCGATAACTATGGCTACACCTTC.

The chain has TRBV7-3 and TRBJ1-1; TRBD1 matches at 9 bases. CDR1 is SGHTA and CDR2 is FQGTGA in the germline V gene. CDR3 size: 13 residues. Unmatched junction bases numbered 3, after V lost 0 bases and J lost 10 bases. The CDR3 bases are TGTGCCAGCAGCTTAACCCCGACAGGGGGAGCTTTCTTT. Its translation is CASSLTPTGGAFF.

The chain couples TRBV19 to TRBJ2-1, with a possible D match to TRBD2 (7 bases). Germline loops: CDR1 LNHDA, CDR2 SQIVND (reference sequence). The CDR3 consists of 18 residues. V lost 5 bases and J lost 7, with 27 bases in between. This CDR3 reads CASSHPPGGRDRWNEQFF. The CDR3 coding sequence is TGTGCCAGTAGTCACCCGCCGGGGGGCAGGGACCGCTGGAATGAGCAGTTCTTC.

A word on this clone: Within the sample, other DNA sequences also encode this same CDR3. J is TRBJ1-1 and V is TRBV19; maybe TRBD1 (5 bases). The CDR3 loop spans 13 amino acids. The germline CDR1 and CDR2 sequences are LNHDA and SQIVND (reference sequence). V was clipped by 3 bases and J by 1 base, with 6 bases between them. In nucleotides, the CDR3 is TGTGCCAGTAGTATTCAGGGGAACACTGAAGCTTTCTTT. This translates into CASSIQGNTEAFF.

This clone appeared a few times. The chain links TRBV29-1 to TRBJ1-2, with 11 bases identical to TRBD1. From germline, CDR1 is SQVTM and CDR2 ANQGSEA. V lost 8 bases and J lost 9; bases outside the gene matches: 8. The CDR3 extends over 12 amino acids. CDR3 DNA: TGCAGCACCCGGACAGGGGGCCATAGCTACACCTTC. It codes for CSTRTGGHSYTF.

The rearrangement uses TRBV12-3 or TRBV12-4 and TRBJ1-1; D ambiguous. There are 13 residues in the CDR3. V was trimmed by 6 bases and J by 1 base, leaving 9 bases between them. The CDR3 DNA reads TGTGCCAGCAGCCACACCTGGAACACTGAAGCTTTCTTT. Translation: CASSHTWNTEAFF.